This T cell receptor (beta chain) appears in the sequencing data of a study of blood T cells in healthy people across ages. Study-wide points: Versus aged donors, long-lived donors had higher diversity and more naive CD4+ cells.

In regard to this clonotype: Its cognate antigen is unknown.

The V gene lost 4 bases and the J gene lost 2 bases, with 15 bases spanning the gap. The CDR3 runs 15 residues. From germline, CDR1 is SGHRS and CDR2 YFSETQ. Through a sample-barcoded 5' primer and a J-beta primer mix, a second PCR was run for 7 to 11 cycles. TCRdb re-called the 5' RACE reads through MiXCR, storing one row per CDR3 protein. The sample lists approximately 800,000 distinct CDR3 sequences, under 40% occurring once. This TCR derives from a man aged 18 to 29 in good health. The sequencing sample was made of blood. The chain has TRBV5-1 and TRBJ2-5; D is perhaps TRBD1 (7 bases). This CDR3 is CASSTSTGRQETQYF. The DNA for the CDR3 is TGCGCCAGCAGCACATCGACAGGGAGGCAAGAGACCCAGTACTTC.